This T cell receptor beta chain was recovered during a study of CD8+ T cells in alopecia areata. Points from the study as a whole: Among the cells sequenced in scalp samples are also the resident alphabeta T cells of normal skin.

Reverse transcribed after extraction, RNA yielded cDNA as the sequencing template. The data were produced by immunoSEQ multiplex PCR, yet TCRdb's version contains in-frame clones alone and is incomplete. The sample holds 14,000 or so clones; approximately 53% are singletons and the top ten take under 4%. Sorting of CD4+ cells into CD25+CD127- cells was carried out for about five patients. Researchers took lesional scalp punch biopsies and peripheral blood from people who were alopecia areata patients. CD4+ and CD8+ T cells were sorted from PBMCs. As to this clone: Antigen: not known.

Source material: CD4+ Tregs sorted from blood. The clonotype comes from a human donor with alopecia areata.

The CDR3 DNA follows: TGTGCCAGCAGTTTGACAGTAAACACCGGGGAGCTGTTTTTT. Translating it yields CASSLTVNTGELFF. V gene TRBV27 combines with J gene TRBJ2-2, with TRBD1 as a possible D gene (5 bases). This CDR3 has 14 amino acids. V was cut by 3 bases and J by 2 bases, with 7 bases left in between. CDR1 and CDR2 from the germline V gene are MNHEY and SMNVEV (reference sequence).